These T cell receptor beta chains were read from a single sample in a study of blood T cell repertoires in COVID-19. Using immunoSEQ multiplex PCR, the repertoire was profiled, and TCRdb retains in-frame clones only, with some absent. The sample includes about 94,000 clones, approximately 80% of them seen just once. The sample was peripheral blood. These receptors came from a human donor in a cohort sampled during active COVID-19. Each CDR3 is given with its conserved first and last residue. Fields, in order: CDR3 protein, V gene, clone size. Rows may omit the clone size; those that give it use once, few, many or a size class.

CDR3: CASSYAGQGNSPLHF; V: TRBV6-5; size: few
CDR3: CASSSGLAGKYNEQFF; V: TRBV5-4; size: -
CDR3: CASSQAAHYGYTF; V: TRBV14; size: -
CDR3: CASRKLVFDEQYF; V: TRBV27; size: -
CDR3: CASSEGAGREQYF; V: TRBV5-6; size: -
CDR3: CSGSGGRNEQYF; V: TRBV29-1; size: -
CDR3: CASISDWGTEAFF; V: TRBV3-1/TRBV3-2; size: once
CDR3: CASSPIAGGVNTGELFF; V: TRBV12-1; size: -
CDR3: CASSLRVAGSYEQYF; V: TRBV5-5; size: -
CDR3: CSAQNRVAFF; V: TRBV20-1; size: -
CDR3: CASSAYKTQYF; V: TRBV5-6; size: -
CDR3: CASSSRGQSYEQYF; V: TRBV27; size: -
CDR3: CAISEGGGYEQYF; V: TRBV10-3; size: -
CDR3: CASSPRQGVNEKLFF; V: TRBV7-9; size: once
CDR3: CASTAPGGSGGEQYF; V: TRBV28; size: -
CDR3: CASRREGWDNEQFF; V: TRBV3-1/TRBV3-2; size: few
CDR3: CASSIDRGRTEAFF; V: TRBV6-6; size: -
CDR3: CASSSSGSSYNEQFF; V: TRBV10-2; size: -
CDR3: CASSQESQPQHF; V: TRBV3-1/TRBV3-2; size: -
CDR3: CASSLTGDQPQHF; V: TRBV16; size: -
CDR3: CSASRTQIYQPQHF; V: TRBV20-1; size: few